Listed here is a single T cell receptor beta chain. Its antigen is unknown. Time point reported: sample taken at primary tumor resection. Without sorting, whole RNA was sequenced from tumor, nontumor lung or frozen PBMC. TCRdb recomputed calls from the 5' RACE reads with MiXCR, one row per CDR3 protein. The data hold 20,000 to 25,000 distinct CDR3 sequences, with around 5% observed a single time. The data were taken from a study of spatial heterogeneity in lung cancer. Study as a whole: The study consistently detected more beta-chain than alpha-chain sequences. Study observations and caveats: Expanded tumor TCRs that were ubiquitous appeared in blood more at resection than follow-up.

This sequence originates from a male donor with early-stage non-small cell lung cancer. The material was PBMCs, obtained at surgery.

The CDR3 DNA reads as TGTGCCAGCAGCCCCACAGGGAGTGCAACTAATGAAAAACTGTTTTTT. It encodes CASSPTGSATNEKLFF. The rearrangement links TRBV7-8 to TRBJ1-4; a weak D match, TRBD1 (6 bases). The CDR3 is made up of 16 amino acids. V gave up 5 bases and J gave up 0 bases, with 13 bases separating them. Germline V gene lookup returns CDR1 SGHVS and CDR2 FQNEAQ. The full variable domain, its missing parts supplied by reference TRBV7-8 and TRBJ1-4, is GAGVSQSPRYKVAKRGQDVALRCDPISGHVSLFWYQQALGQGPEFLTYFQNEAQLDKSGLPSDRFFAERPEGSVSTLKIQRTQQEDSAVYLCASSPTGSATNEKLFFGSGTQLSVL.